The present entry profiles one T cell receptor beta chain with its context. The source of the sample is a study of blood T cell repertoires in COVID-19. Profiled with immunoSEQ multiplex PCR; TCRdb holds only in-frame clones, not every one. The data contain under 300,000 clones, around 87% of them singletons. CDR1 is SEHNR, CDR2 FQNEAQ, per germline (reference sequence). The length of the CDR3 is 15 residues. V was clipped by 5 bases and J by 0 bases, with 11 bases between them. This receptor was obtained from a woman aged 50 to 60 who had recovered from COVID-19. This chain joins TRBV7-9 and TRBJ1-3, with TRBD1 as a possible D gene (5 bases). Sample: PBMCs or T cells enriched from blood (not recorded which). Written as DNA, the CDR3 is TGTGCCAGCAGCCCGGGACTGAGCTCTGGAAACACCATATATTTT. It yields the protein CASSPGLSSGNTIYF.